Each of the 2 T cell receptor beta chains below was sequenced from the same sample in a study of glioma-infiltrating T cells after dendritic cell vaccination (TCRdb year 2016). The time point label of this sample denotes: after dendritic cell vaccination, including at tumor progression/relapse. Library construction relied on the immunoSEQ multiplex PCR assay. TCRdb took this table from immuneACCESS and kept in-frame rearrangements with V and J called. Such tables lack part of the clones; where checked against another copy, unresolved V genes explain under half of the gap, and the rest is unexplained. This sample holds approximately 99,000 clones; 75% to 90% were observed only once. Jointly, the top ten make up 5.4% of the sample. The sequencing here drew on blood, taken after dendritic cell vaccination. The receptors were sampled from a human donor with glioblastoma.

This chain uses TRBV6-1 with TRBJ1-1, with D possibly being TRBD1 (6 bases). This CDR3 region has 14 residues. V gave up 5 bases and J gave up 1 base, with 11 bases separating them. Germline V gene lookup returns CDR1 MNHNS and CDR2 SASEGT. The CDR3 here is CASSTTRGNTEAFF. The CDR3 DNA follows: TGTGCCAGCAGTACTACCAGGGGGAACACTGAAGCTTTCTTT.

This chain links TRBV18 with TRBJ1-2; unclear D gene. V was clipped by 4 bases and J by 0 bases, with 12 bases between them. This CDR3 spans 15 amino acids. Per the germline V gene, CDR1 is KGHSH and CDR2 is LQKENI. DNA of the CDR3: TGTGCCAGCTCACGACGAGGGTTCCCTAACTATGGCTACACCTTC. Translated, it gives CASSRRGFPNYGYTF.